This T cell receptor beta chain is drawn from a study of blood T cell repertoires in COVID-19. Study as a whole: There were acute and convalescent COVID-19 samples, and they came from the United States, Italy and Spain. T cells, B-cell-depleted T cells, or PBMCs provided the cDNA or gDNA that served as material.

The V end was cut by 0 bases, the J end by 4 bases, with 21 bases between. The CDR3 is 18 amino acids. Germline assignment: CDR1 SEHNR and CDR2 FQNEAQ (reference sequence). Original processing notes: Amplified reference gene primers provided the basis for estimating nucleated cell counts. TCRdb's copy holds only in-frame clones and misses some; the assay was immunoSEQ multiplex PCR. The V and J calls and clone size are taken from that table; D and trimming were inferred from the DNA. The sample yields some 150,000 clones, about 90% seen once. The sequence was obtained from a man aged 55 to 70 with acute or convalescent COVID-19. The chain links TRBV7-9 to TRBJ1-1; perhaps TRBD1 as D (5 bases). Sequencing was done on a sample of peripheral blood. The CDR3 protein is CASSLARGYLGRSTEAFF. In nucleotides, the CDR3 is TGTGCCAGCAGCTTAGCGCGGGGGTATCTGGGGAGAAGCACTGAAGCTTTCTTT.